This note documents a single T cell receptor (beta chain) sequence. What it binds is unknown. Other nucleotide sequences in the sample specify the same CDR3. The data are from a study of shared clonotypes between healthy human individuals. Study-level background: Donor ages ranged 18 to 49 years: a couple of women, a few men.

Study results and caveats: Despite large depth, sorted-subset datasets appeared incompletely sequenced.

Clones were sequenced by immunoSEQ multiplex PCR, and TCRdb holds only the in-frame ones, with some missing. The sample has 2 million to 3 million clones, 80% to 95% seen once. In germline, CDR1 is SGHRS, CDR2 YFSETQ. V gave up 4 bases and J gave up 2 bases; unmatched junction bases: 4. The CDR3 consists of 14 residues. This TCR was recovered from a man aged 18 to 29 in good health. Some clones in this sample may be carry-over from other donors' samples. The chain uses TRBV5-1 and TRBJ1-1, with 8 bases matching TRBD1. Sequenced sample: naive CD4+ T cells from PBMCs. The subset is: CD45RA+ positively selected. CDR3 in amino acids: CASSGDRSNTEAFF. The CDR3 nucleotides are TGCGCCAGCAGCGGGGACAGGTCTAACACTGAAGCTTTCTTT.